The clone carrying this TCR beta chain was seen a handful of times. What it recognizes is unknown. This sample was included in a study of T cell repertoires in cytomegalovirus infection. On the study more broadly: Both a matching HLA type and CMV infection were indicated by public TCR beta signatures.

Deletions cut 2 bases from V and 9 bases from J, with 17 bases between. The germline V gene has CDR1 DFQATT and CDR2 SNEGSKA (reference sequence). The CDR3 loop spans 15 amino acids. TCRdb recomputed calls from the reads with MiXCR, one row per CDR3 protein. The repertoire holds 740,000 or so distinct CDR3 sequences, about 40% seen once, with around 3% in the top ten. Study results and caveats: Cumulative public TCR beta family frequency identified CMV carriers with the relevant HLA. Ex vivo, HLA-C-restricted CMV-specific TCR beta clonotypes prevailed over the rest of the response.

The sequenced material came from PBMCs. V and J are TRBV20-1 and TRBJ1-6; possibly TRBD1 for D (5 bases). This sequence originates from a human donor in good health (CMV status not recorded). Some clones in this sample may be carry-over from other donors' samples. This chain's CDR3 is CSARTGHSPSSPLHF. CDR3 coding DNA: TGCAGTGCTAGAACCGGACACTCTCCAAGTTCACCCCTCCACTTT.